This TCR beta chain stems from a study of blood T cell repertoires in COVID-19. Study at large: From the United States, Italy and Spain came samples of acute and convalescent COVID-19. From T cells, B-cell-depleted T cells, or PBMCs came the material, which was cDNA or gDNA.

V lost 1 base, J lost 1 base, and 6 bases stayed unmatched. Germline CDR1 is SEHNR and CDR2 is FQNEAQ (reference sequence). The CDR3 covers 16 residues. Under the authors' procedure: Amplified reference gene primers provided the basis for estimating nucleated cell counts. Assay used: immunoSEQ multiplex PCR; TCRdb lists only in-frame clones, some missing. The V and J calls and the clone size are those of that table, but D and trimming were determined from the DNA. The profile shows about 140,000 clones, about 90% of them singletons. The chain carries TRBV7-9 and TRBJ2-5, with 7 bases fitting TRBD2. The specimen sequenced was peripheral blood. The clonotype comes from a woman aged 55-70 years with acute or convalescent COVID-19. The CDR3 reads CASSLVGGGVQETQYF. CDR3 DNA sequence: TGTGCCAGCAGCTTAGTCGGTGGGGGGGTCCAAGAGACCCAGTACTTC.